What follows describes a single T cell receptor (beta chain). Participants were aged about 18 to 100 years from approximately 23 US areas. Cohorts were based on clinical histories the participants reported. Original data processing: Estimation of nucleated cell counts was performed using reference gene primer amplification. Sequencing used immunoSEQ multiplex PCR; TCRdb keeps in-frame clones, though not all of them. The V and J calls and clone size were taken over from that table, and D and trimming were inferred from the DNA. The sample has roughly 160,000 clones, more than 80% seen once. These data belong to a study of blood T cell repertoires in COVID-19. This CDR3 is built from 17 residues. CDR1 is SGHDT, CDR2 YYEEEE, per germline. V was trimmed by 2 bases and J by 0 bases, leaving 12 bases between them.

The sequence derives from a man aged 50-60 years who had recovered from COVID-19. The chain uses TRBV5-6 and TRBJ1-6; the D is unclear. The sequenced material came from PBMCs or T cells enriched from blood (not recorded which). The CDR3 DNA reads TGTGCCAGCAGCTTTTCCCACGGAGTCTCCTATAATTCACCCCTCCACTTT. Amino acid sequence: CASSFSHGVSYNSPLHF.